This T cell receptor beta chain is drawn from a study of T cell responses to AZD1222 COVID-19 vaccine (dated by TCRdb to the early 2020s). Looking at the study overall: TCR sequencing was performed for roughly 250 trial participants, of whom roughly 200 were given two doses of AZD1222 and roughly 25 were given two doses of MenACWY control vaccine. Trial participants were enrolled by age into subgroups of 18-55, 56-69 and 70-plus years, and around 150, 29 and 61 TCR-sequenced participants, respectively, were included in these subgroups. The research as a whole found: Vaccine-associated CD4 TCRs spanned the whole spike protein, with dominant responses in regions 160-218 and 743-854. No day 14 peak-response samples were available, so repertoires were characterized only after the peak T cell response. Conclusions about previously exposed vaccinees are limited because only six or seven AZD1222 recipients were SARS-CoV-2 seropositive at baseline. Epitopes outside the regions mutated in the B.1.351 and B.1.1.7 variants were reportedly recognized by nearly half of the unique spike-specific TCRs. Spike-specific TCR breadth and depth rose significantly after two AZD1222 doses compared with day 0 and with MenACWY recipients. The 56-69-year group was small, and its depth increase did not reach significance, likely because of low power. Most participants were white British and females outnumbered males, and the authors suggested that clonal diversity may have been underestimated.

The meaning of the sample's time point label: about 28 days (+/-7) after the second vaccine dose. AZD1222 recipients with second doses at about 4 weeks or about 12 weeks were pooled, because spike-specific TCR depth and breadth did not differ between schedules. Vaccinee samples were obtained from the UK trials COV001 and COV002, which included a single-blind randomized controlled phase 2/3 trial of AZD1222 (ChAdOx1 nCoV-19) in healthy adults. For TCRbeta chain sequencing, PBMC samples were collected from trial participants at day 0 and at day 28 after the second dose. A remark on this clone: What antigen it recognizes has not been identified. It has no much larger one-base neighbor in the sample; base qualities were not kept.

The CDR3 regions of human TCRbeta chains were analyzed by immunosequencing. Regarding the original processing steps: Repertoire TCRs were matched against a reference library of SARS-CoV-2-specific TCRs generated with the MIRA antigen-specificity platform. Breadth meant the fraction of unique TCRs that were SARS-CoV-2-associated, whereas depth meant the fraction of total T cells that were SARS-CoV-2-associated. Each spike-specific TCR was assigned to its reactive spike region and to a CD4 or CD8 class using the MIRA data. Log10-transformed breadth and depth values were compared by one-way ANOVA with Sidak's multiple comparisons tests. Sourced from immuneACCESS, this table was stored by TCRdb with only in-frame sequences that have V and J called. A share of the clones is absent; for the studies checked, an unresolved V gene accounts for under half, and the remainder has no known explanation. Clone size and V and J calls were adopted from that table, with D and trimming inferred from the DNA. Present in this sample are around 100,000 clones, 88% of which were seen just once. The ten most abundant clones make up about 6.8% of the sample.

Sample: peripheral blood, taken 28 days after the second AZD1222 dose. This receptor was obtained from an adult who received the AZD1222 COVID-19 vaccine.

The bases are TGTGCCAGCAGCCAAGATATGGGCAATCAGCCCCAGCATTTT. It translates as CASSQDMGNQPQHF. Recombination connected TRBV3-1 (or the pseudogene TRBV3-2) to TRBJ1-5, with the D gene too uncertain to name. At the junction V is shortened by 0 bases and J by 2 bases, with 5 bases in between. The CDR3 covers 14 residues, taking in both the cysteine and the phenylalanine. The entry retains the CDR3 DNA only, 42 bases that are in frame from base 1. CDR1 and CDR2 were assigned from the germline V gene (reference sequence) as LGHDT and YNNKEL.